This TCR beta chain emerged from a study of CD8 T cells in Susac syndrome. Trimming cost V 2 bases and J 0 bases, with 14 bases left between them. Germline CDR1 is SGHDT and CDR2 is YYEEEE. CDR3 length: 16 amino acids. RNA amounts of 0.5 to 1 ug underwent reverse transcription with random hexamers. In TCRdb, the immunoSEQ multiplex PCR reads were re-called with MiXCR into one record per CDR3 protein. The table records approximately 160,000 distinct CDR3 sequences, approximately 95% of them present only once. The clonotype was recovered from a human donor with Susac syndrome. Sequencing was done on a sample of CD4+ T cells from PBMCs. This chain uses TRBV5-6 with TRBJ2-5; no reliable D call. The CDR3 is CASSLGIFRDQETQYF. CDR3 in DNA: TGTGCCAGCAGCTTAGGGATCTTTAGAGACCAAGAGACCCAGTACTTC.